Below, 5 T cell receptor beta chains from the same sample are listed, as sequenced in a study of CD8+CD57+ T cells in acquired aplastic anemia. Genomic DNA constituted the template upon which TCR beta VDJ and CDR3 profiling was performed. Each CDR3 protein is one row after TCRdb ran MiXCR on the reads. The sample carries around 68,000 distinct CDR3 sequences, 45% to 55% recorded once. Material for sequencing was sorted CD4+, CD8+, or CD8+CD57+ T cells (not recorded which) from PBMCs. The receptors shown here come from a human donor in good health, serving as a control.

The CDR3 sequence is CASSYGDRTSYGYTF. The DNA of the CDR3 is TGTGCCAGTAGCTATGGGGACAGGACTTCCTATGGCTACACCTTC. The chain recombines TRBV19 with TRBJ1-2; TRBD1 matches 8 bases. Germline CDR1 and CDR2: LNHDA and SQIVND (reference sequence). This CDR3 is built from 15 residues. With V trimmed by 6 bases and J by 4 bases, 10 bases remained unmatched.

The chain carries TRBV19 and TRBJ2-3, with 13 bases identical to TRBD2. CDR1 and CDR2 from the germline V gene are LNHDA and SQIVND (reference sequence). The length of the CDR3 is 17 residues. J gave up 2 bases and V 4 bases, and 6 bases lay outside the gene matches. CDR3 region: CASSTPTSGRLTDTQYF. For the CDR3, the DNA is TGTGCCAGTAGTACCCCGACTAGCGGGAGGCTCACAGATACGCAGTATTTT.

CDR3 sequence reads: CATSRGTGPGELFF. CDR3 nucleotide sequence: TGTGCCACCAGCAGGGGGACAGGTCCCGGGGAGCTGTTTTTT. This rearrangement joins TRBV15 to TRBJ2-2; 8 bases fit TRBD1. The CDR3 is 14 amino acids. CDR1 is LNHNV and CDR2 is YYDKDF in the germline V gene (reference sequence). Germline trimming cut 3 bases from V and 6 bases from J; bases unmatched to any gene: 3.

The rearrangement joins TRBV25-1 to TRBJ2-1; tentatively, D is TRBD1 or TRBD2 (5 bases each). CDR1 is MGHDK, CDR2 SYGVNS, per germline. V lost 4 bases and J lost 5, with 18 bases in between. This CDR3 region has 16 residues. The CDR3 bases are TGTGCCAGCAGTGGAGGTGTCAAGGGACCAAACAATGAGCAGTTCTTC. Translated: CASSGGVKGPNNEQFF.

The V gene is TRBV9, the J gene TRBJ2-3, with 9 bases that match TRBD2. The J segment lost 0 bases and the V segment lost 4 bases, leaving 6 bases of the junction unmatched. The germline V gene encodes CDR1 SGDLS and CDR2 YYNGEE. There are 16 residues in the CDR3. The CDR3 DNA is TGTGCCAGCAGCCCAAGCGGGGGGCGAAGCACAGATACGCAGTATTTT. This gives the protein CASSPSGGRSTDTQYF.